This TCR beta chain was observed in a study of blood T cell repertoires in COVID-19. At the level of the study: Material from acute and convalescent COVID-19 was sourced from the United States, Italy and Spain. The cDNA or gDNA used as material had been derived from T cells, B-cell-depleted T cells, or PBMCs.

V lost 4 bases to trimming and J lost 4 bases, with 17 bases between them. Germline-derived CDR1 and CDR2 are ENHRY and SYGVKD. The CDR3 length is 16 residues. Authors' processing steps: Researchers report that nucleated cell counts were estimated from reference gene primer amplification. The repertoire was sequenced with immunoSEQ multiplex PCR; TCRdb's copy has only in-frame clones and lacks some. Clone size and V and J calls were adopted from that table, with D and trimming inferred from the DNA. Altogether about 120,000 clones are present, around 87% being singletons, with the ten largest covering 30%.

The chain has TRBV10-3 and TRBJ1-3; no firm D call. The specimen was peripheral blood. The origin of this receptor is a woman in her sixties or seventies with acute or convalescent COVID-19. CDR3 nucleotides: TGTGCCATCAGTGCGGAGGCGGGCGGTCCAGGAAACACCATATATTTT. Amino acid sequence: CAISAEAGGPGNTIYF.